The text below deals with one T cell receptor beta chain. The sample is drawn from a study of blood T cell repertoires in COVID-19. Study details: Nucleic acid was either cDNA or gDNA, and it came from T cells, B-cell-depleted T cells, or PBMCs.

CDR3 length: 17 amino acids. J gave up 4 bases and V 5 bases, and 13 bases lay outside the gene matches. From germline, CDR1 is SGHVS and CDR2 FQNEAQ. TCRdb's copy holds only in-frame clones and misses some; the assay was immunoSEQ multiplex PCR. The profile shows around 100,000 clones, about 89% of them singletons. This receptor was taken from a man aged 45-60 years with active COVID-19. Sequencing input: peripheral blood. The chain has TRBV7-8 and TRBJ1-2; TRBD1 matches at 10 bases. The CDR3 spells CASSPRDRGLPTYGYTF. For the CDR3, the DNA is TGTGCCAGCAGCCCCCGGGACAGGGGTCTACCTACCTATGGCTACACCTTC.